This TCR beta chain was obtained from a study of response to subunit inactivated influenza vaccine. Study-level findings and limits: Each seasonal flu vaccination may recruit only limited new T cells, authors suggested.

Deletions cut 1 base from V and 4 bases from J, with 13 bases between. Germline V gene lookup returns CDR1 KGHSH and CDR2 LQKENI. CDR3 size: 15 residues. MiXCR, run by TCRdb on the RT-PCR reads, gives a single entry per CDR3 protein. The sample lists 700,000 to 800,000 distinct CDR3 sequences, about a fifth occurring once. Of note for this clonotype: The antigen is unknown.

The sequencing used PBMCs from blood, collected 5 days after vaccination. This receptor was taken from a man aged 50 or older who received an inactivated influenza vaccine. This chain links TRBV18 with TRBJ1-1; D is unresolved. The chain's CDR3 is CASSPRQEVGTEAFF. The CDR3, as DNA: TGTGCCAGCTCACCACGTCAGGAGGTGGGCACTGAAGCTTTCTTT. The variable domain in full, with the rest retrieved from reference TRBV18 and TRBJ1-1, is NAGVMQNPRHLVRRRGQEARLRCSPMKGHSHVYWYRQLPEEGLKFMVYLQKENIIDESGMPKERFSAEFPKEGPSILRIQQVVRGDSAAYFCASSPRQEVGTEAFFGQGTRLTVV.